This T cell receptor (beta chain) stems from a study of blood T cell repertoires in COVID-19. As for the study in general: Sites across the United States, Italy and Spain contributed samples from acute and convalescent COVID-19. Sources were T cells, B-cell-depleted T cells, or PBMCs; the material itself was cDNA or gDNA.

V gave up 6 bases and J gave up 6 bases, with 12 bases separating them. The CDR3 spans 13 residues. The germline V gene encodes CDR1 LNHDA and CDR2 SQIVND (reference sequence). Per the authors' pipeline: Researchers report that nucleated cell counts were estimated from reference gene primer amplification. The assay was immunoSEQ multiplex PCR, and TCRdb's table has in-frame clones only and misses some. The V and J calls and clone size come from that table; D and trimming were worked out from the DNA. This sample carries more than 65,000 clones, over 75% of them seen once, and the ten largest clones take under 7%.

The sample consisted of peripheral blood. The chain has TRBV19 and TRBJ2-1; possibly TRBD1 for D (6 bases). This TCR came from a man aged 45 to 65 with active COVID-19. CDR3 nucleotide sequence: TGTGCCAGTAGACAGGGAGCTGGCAATGAGCAGTTCTTC. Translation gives CASRQGAGNEQFF. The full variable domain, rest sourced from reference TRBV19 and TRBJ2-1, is DGGITQSPKYLFRKEGQNVTLSCEQNLNHDAMYWYRQDPGQGLRLIYYSQIVNDFQKGDIAEGYSVSREKKESFPLTVTSAQKNPTAFYLCASRQGAGNEQFFGPGTRLTVL.